The rows below give T cell receptor beta chains drawn from one sample of a study of T cells expressing NK-cell markers. TCRdb reprocessed the 5' RACE reads and keeps a single row for each CDR3 protein, giving no DNA. Reported are hundreds of thousands of distinct CDR3 sequences; the ten largest clones contain approximately 3.5%. The sample taken for sequencing was blood T cells: a sorted CD56 or NKG2C T cell subset, CD4+ or CD8+ T cells, or bulk PBMC T cells (not recorded which). These receptors originate from a man aged 18 to 29 in good health. CDR3s include the opening cysteine and the closing phenylalanine or tryptophan. The order of the fields is V gene, J gene, CDR3 protein.

v_gene: TRBV6-2/TRBV6-3
j_gene: TRBJ2-1
CDR3aa: CASRLQGVNEQFF

v_gene: TRBV20-1
j_gene: TRBJ2-1
CDR3aa: CSARLDEVKFF

v_gene: TRBV29-1
j_gene: TRBJ2-1
CDR3aa: CSVVPGGLNEQFF

v_gene: TRBV12-3/TRBV12-4
j_gene: TRBJ1-2
CDR3aa: CASSSPGGGDYGYTF

v_gene: TRBV6-5
j_gene: TRBJ2-1
CDR3aa: CASGYPSYNEQFF

v_gene: TRBV15
j_gene: TRBJ2-3
CDR3aa: CATSRDLSLDRGPTDTQYF

v_gene: TRBV25-1
j_gene: TRBJ2-2
CDR3aa: CASNRGMSGELFF

v_gene: TRBV11-1
j_gene: TRBJ2-1
CDR3aa: CASSTGTGTVDEQFF

v_gene: TRBV12-3/TRBV12-4
j_gene: TRBJ2-7
CDR3aa: CASSPDRVAYEQYF

v_gene: TRBV7-2
j_gene: TRBJ2-5
CDR3aa: CASSLDPGSAETQYF

v_gene: TRBV29-1
j_gene: TRBJ2-5
CDR3aa: CSVISVETQYF

v_gene: TRBV18
j_gene: TRBJ2-3
CDR3aa: CASSPKEGTQYF

v_gene: TRBV9
j_gene: TRBJ2-5
CDR3aa: CASSVKSWVSETQYF

v_gene: TRBV7-8
j_gene: TRBJ2-4
CDR3aa: CASSSTGLSDIQYF

v_gene: TRBV5-6
j_gene: TRBJ1-1
CDR3aa: CASSPGGFMNTEAFF

v_gene: TRBV5-1
j_gene: TRBJ1-2
CDR3aa: CASSFTGGASGYTF

v_gene: TRBV7-3
j_gene: TRBJ2-1
CDR3aa: CASSFTISLTSGGSSYNEQFF

v_gene: TRBV7-9
j_gene: TRBJ2-2
CDR3aa: CASSKSRATGELFF

v_gene: TRBV27
j_gene: TRBJ2-5
CDR3aa: CASSQLAGQETQYF

v_gene: TRBV5-6
j_gene: TRBJ2-7
CDR3aa: CASSLGADYYEQYF

v_gene: TRBV10-3
j_gene: TRBJ2-5
CDR3aa: CAISARVELETQYF

v_gene: TRBV7-3
j_gene: TRBJ2-1
CDR3aa: CASSAGLDNYNEQFF

v_gene: TRBV4-2
j_gene: TRBJ2-7
CDR3aa: CASSQDPSGNNEQYF

v_gene: TRBV5-1
j_gene: TRBJ1-3
CDR3aa: CASSLETGKENTIYF

v_gene: TRBV10-3
j_gene: TRBJ2-1
CDR3aa: CAISGIESSYNEQFF

v_gene: TRBV6-1
j_gene: TRBJ1-2
CDR3aa: CASRGTGLQDGYTF

v_gene: TRBV5-1
j_gene: TRBJ2-1
CDR3aa: CASSLAGGAYNEQFF

v_gene: TRBV7-9
j_gene: TRBJ1-6
CDR3aa: CASSKWALRNSPLHF

v_gene: TRBV27
j_gene: TRBJ2-3
CDR3aa: CASSDNYRLPLTDTQYF

v_gene: TRBV7-3
j_gene: TRBJ2-2
CDR3aa: CASSLTSVNTGELFF

v_gene: TRBV12-3/TRBV12-4
j_gene: TRBJ2-2
CDR3aa: CASSPWRSDTGELFF

v_gene: TRBV4-3
j_gene: TRBJ2-5
CDR3aa: CASSQDKWTQETQYF

v_gene: TRBV6-2/TRBV6-3
j_gene: TRBJ2-1
CDR3aa: CASSRTSLGHNEQFF

v_gene: TRBV20-1
j_gene: TRBJ2-6
CDR3aa: CSARKGTGGTGANVLTF

v_gene: TRBV20-1
j_gene: TRBJ2-1
CDR3aa: CSAISTSGGPEQFF

v_gene: TRBV2
j_gene: TRBJ2-1
CDR3aa: CASRPYSGSLSYNEQFF

v_gene: TRBV15
j_gene: TRBJ2-1
CDR3aa: CATSRDLLAGGSNEQFF

v_gene: TRBV12-3/TRBV12-4
j_gene: TRBJ1-2
CDR3aa: CASSFYPGDPVNYGYTF

v_gene: TRBV7-8
j_gene: TRBJ2-6
CDR3aa: CASSPRLASGRFTGANVLTF

v_gene: TRBV4-1
j_gene: TRBJ2-5
CDR3aa: CASSQQVYQETQYF

v_gene: TRBV19
j_gene: TRBJ2-1
CDR3aa: CASSVLAGFYNEQFF

v_gene: TRBV6-1
j_gene: TRBJ1-2
CDR3aa: CASSEKGLRDYGYTF

v_gene: TRBV12-3/TRBV12-4
j_gene: TRBJ1-1
CDR3aa: CASTKYGAEAFF

v_gene: TRBV3-1
j_gene: TRBJ2-1
CDR3aa: CASSQRGFYNEQFF

v_gene: TRBV7-6
j_gene: TRBJ2-2
CDR3aa: CASSLDIKGSGELFF

v_gene: TRBV2
j_gene: TRBJ2-3
CDR3aa: CASSETWREWGTDTQYF

v_gene: TRBV12-3/TRBV12-4
j_gene: TRBJ2-1
CDR3aa: CASSLTIGSWPNEQFF

v_gene: TRBV24-1
j_gene: TRBJ2-1
CDR3aa: CATSLTGTSGRSGYNEQFF

v_gene: TRBV20-1
j_gene: TRBJ2-3
CDR3aa: CSAREILLAGGTDTQYF

v_gene: TRBV4-2
j_gene: TRBJ2-5
CDR3aa: CASSQDLASGIGETQYF

v_gene: TRBV7-9
j_gene: TRBJ2-4
CDR3aa: CASRSTGTKNIQYF

v_gene: TRBV14
j_gene: TRBJ2-7
CDR3aa: CASSQWTGSTAEQYF

v_gene: TRBV4-3
j_gene: TRBJ2-1
CDR3aa: CASSRQRTSGFNEQFF

v_gene: TRBV6-1
j_gene: TRBJ2-7
CDR3aa: CASIGVSGRAYEQYF

v_gene: TRBV13
j_gene: TRBJ1-2
CDR3aa: CASSARAARGPTRYGYTF

v_gene: TRBV5-5
j_gene: TRBJ1-4
CDR3aa: CASSATVPSNEKLFF

v_gene: TRBV14
j_gene: TRBJ1-3
CDR3aa: CASSQGYFSGNTIYF

v_gene: TRBV24-1
j_gene: TRBJ2-2
CDR3aa: CATSEIGGPGELFF

v_gene: TRBV7-8
j_gene: TRBJ2-1
CDR3aa: CASLRGEGLADYNEQFF